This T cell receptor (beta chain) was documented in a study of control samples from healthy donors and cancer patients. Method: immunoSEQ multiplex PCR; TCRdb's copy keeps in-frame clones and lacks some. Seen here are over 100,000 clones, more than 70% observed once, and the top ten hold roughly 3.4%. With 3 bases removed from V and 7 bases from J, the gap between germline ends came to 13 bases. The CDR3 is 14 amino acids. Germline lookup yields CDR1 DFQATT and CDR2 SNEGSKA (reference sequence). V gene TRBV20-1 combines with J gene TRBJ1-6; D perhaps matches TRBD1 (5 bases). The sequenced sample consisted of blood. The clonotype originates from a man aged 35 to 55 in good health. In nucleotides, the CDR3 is TGCAGTGCTAGTTGGGGGTTGATGAATTCACCCCTCCACTTT. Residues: CSASWGLMNSPLHF.